This T cell receptor beta chain was retrieved from a study of Ad26.COV2.S vaccination and SARS-CoV-2 variants. General study points: It was vaccine recipients, not placebo recipients, who had the higher spike-specific TCR breadth.

The sample's treatment: 15 to 20 received Ad26.COV2.S at low or high dose, single or two shots; several received placebo; per-sample allocation not given. All samples were drawn on day 63, counting from the first vaccine or placebo injection. CDR1 is SGHRS, CDR2 YFSETQ, per germline. The V and J ends lost 0 bases and 4 bases, in that order; junction bases with no gene match: 8. CDR3 length equals 18 residues. Remarks on this clone: Its target is not known.

Clones were read by immunoSEQ multiplex PCR, and TCRdb kept only the in-frame ones, dropping some. The sample shows 440,000 or so clones, roughly nine tenths of them seen only once. The sample in question was peripheral blood, obtained in a trial of Ad26.COV2.S vaccine versus placebo. The TCR originated in a person aged 18 to 59 who received the Ad26.COV2.S COVID-19 vaccine or a placebo. This chain joins TRBV5-1 and TRBJ2-6, with 9 positions matching TRBD1. CDR3 bases: TGCGCCAGCAGCTTGGAGCGGACAGGGGTAGCGGGGGCCAACGTCCTGACTTTC. Its protein product is CASSLERTGVAGANVLTF.